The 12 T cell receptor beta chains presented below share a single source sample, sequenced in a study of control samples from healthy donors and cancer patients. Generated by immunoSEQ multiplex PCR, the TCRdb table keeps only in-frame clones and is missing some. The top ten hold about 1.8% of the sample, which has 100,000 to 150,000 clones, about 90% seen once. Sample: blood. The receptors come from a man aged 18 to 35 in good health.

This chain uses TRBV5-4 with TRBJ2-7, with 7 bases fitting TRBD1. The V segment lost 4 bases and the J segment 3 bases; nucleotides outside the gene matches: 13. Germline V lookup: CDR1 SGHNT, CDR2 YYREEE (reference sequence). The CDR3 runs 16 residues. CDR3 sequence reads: CASSLGATGLDYEQYF. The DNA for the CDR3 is TGTGCCAGCAGCCTGGGGGCGACAGGGCTTGACTACGAGCAGTACTTC.

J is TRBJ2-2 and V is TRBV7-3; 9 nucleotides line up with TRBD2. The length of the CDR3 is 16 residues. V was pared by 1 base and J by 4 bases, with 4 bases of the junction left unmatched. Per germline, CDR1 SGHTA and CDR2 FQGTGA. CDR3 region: CASSLIAGAFTGELFF. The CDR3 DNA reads TGTGCCAGCAGCTTAATAGCGGGAGCGTTCACCGGGGAGCTGTTTTTT.

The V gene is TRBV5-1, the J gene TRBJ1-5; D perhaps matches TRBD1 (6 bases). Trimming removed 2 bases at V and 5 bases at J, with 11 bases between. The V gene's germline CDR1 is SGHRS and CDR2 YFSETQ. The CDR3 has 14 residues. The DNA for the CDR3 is TGCGCCAGCAGCTTCGGGGGGCGGGATCAGCCCCAGCATTTT. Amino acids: CASSFGGRDQPQHF.

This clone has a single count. The CDR3 here is CASSPRTLVPYEQYF. The CDR3 bases are TGTGCCAGCAGCCCCCGGACATTAGTCCCCTACGAGCAGTACTTC. This chain connects TRBV6-5 to TRBJ2-7; possible D gene TRBD1, 5 bases. V was cut by 6 bases and J by 2 bases, with 17 bases left in between. This CDR3 contains 15 residues. Per the germline V gene, CDR1 is MNHEY and CDR2 is SVGAGI.

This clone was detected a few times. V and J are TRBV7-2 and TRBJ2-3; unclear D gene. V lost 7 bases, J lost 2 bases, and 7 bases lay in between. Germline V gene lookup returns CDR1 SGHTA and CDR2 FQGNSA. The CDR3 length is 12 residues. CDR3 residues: CASISPTDTQYF. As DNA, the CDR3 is TGTGCCAGCATTTCACCCACAGATACGCAGTATTTT. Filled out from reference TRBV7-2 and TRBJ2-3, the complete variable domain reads GAGVSQSPSNKVTEKGKDVELRCDPISGHTALYWYRQSLGQGLEFLIYFQGNSAPDKSGLPSDRFSAERTGGSVSTLTIQRTQQEDSAVYLCASISPTDTQYFGPGTRLTVL.

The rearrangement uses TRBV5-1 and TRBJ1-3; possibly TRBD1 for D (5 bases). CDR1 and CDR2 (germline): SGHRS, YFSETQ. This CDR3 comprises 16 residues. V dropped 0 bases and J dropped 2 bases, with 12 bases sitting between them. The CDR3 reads CASSLARGKAGNTIYF. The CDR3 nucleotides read TGCGCCAGCAGCTTGGCCCGGGGCAAAGCTGGAAACACCATATATTTT.

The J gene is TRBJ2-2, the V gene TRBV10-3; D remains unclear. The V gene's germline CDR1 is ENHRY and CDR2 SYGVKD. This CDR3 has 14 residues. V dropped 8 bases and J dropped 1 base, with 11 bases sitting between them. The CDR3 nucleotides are TGTGCCATCCCTCGGACGGGGAACACCGGGGAGCTGTTTTTT. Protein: CAIPRTGNTGELFF.

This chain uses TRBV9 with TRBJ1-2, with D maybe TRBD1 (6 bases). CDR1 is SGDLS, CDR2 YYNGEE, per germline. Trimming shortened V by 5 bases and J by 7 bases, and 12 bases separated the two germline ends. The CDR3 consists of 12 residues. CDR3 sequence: CASSHGGSGYTF. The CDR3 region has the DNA TGTGCCAGCAGTCACGGGGGCAGTGGCTACACCTTC.

Here the CDR3 reads CASSRPYGRDTEAFF. The DNA for the CDR3 is TGTGCCAGCAGTCGGCCATATGGTAGGGACACTGAAGCTTTCTTT. The chain employs TRBV6-5 and TRBJ1-1; D not certain. The CDR3 sequence is 15 residues long. Looked up from germline, CDR1 is MNHEY and CDR2 is SVGAGI. V lost 5 bases to trimming and J lost 3 bases, with 16 bases between them.

DNA for the CDR3: TGTGCCACCATCAGGGGTACTGGAAACACCATATATTTT. Protein sequence: CATIRGTGNTIYF. This chain joins TRBV19 and TRBJ1-3, with D maybe TRBD1 (6 bases). Germline V CDR1 and CDR2: LNHDA, SQIVND (reference sequence). V was clipped by 10 bases and J by 2 bases, with 12 bases between them. CDR3 length: 13 residues.

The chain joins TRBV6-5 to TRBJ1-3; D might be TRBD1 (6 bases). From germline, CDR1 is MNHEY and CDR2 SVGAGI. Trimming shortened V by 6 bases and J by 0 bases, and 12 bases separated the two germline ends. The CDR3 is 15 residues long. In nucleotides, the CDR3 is TGTGCCAGCAGCAAGACAGGAGACTCTGGAAACACCATATATTTT. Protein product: CASSKTGDSGNTIYF.

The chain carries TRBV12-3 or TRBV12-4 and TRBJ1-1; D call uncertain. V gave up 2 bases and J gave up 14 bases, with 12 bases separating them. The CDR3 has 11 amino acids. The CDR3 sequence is CASSLRDAKFF. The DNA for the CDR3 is TGTGCCAGCAGTTTAAGAGACGCCAAGTTCTTT.